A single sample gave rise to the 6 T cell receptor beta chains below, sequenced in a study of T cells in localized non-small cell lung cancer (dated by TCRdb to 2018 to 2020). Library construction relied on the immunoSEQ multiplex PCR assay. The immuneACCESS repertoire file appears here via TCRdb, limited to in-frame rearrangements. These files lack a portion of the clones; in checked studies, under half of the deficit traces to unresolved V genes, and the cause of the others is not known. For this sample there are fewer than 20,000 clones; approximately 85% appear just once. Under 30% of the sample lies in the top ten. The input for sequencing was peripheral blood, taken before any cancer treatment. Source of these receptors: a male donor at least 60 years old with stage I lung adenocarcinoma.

The CDR3 DNA sequence: TGTGCCAGCAGCTTCCCAAATGAAAAACTGTTTTTT. This codes for CASSFPNEKLFF. The rearrangement links TRBV5-5 to TRBJ1-4; D not resolved. Germline V gene sequence: CDR1 SGHKS, CDR2 YYEKEE (reference sequence). V was clipped by 2 bases and J by 5 bases, with 4 bases between them. CDR3 length: 12 amino acids.

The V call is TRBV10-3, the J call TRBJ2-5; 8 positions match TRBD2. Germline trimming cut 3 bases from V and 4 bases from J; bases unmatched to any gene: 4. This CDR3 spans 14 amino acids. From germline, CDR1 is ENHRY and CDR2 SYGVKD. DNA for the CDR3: TGTGCCATCAGTGATGGGCTAGCGGGAGAGACCCAGTACTTC. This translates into CAISDGLAGETQYF.

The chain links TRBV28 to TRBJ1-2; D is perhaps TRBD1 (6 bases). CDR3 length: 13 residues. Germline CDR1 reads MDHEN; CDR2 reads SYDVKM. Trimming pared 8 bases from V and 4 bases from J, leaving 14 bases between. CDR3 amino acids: CASGSGTRYGYTF. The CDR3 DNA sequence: TGTGCCAGCGGGAGCGGGACACGCTATGGCTACACCTTC.

The CDR3 region is CASSFSRNNEQFF. The CDR3 DNA follows: TGTGCCAGCAGTTTCTCCAGGAACAATGAGCAGTTCTTC. This sequence joins TRBV27 and TRBJ2-1; no firm D call. V was trimmed by 3 bases and J by 5 bases, leaving 8 bases between them. The CDR3 loop spans 13 amino acids. In germline, CDR1 is MNHEY, CDR2 SMNVEV (reference sequence).

Here the CDR3 DNA reads TGTGCCAGCAGCTTCCGTCGGGGAGATACGCAGTATTTT. It yields the protein CASSFRRGDTQYF. The genes are TRBV7-3 and TRBJ2-3; possible D gene TRBD2, 5 bases. This CDR3 contains 13 residues. V was trimmed by 3 bases and J by 5 bases, leaving 9 bases between them. Germline values: CDR1 SGHTA, CDR2 FQGTGA.

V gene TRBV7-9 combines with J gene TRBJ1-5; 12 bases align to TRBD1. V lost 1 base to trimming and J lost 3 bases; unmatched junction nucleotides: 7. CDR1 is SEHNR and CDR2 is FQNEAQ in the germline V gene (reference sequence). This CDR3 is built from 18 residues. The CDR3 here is CASSLGPGTGGFNQPQHF. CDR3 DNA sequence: TGTGCCAGCAGCTTAGGCCCCGGGACAGGGGGCTTCAATCAGCCCCAGCATTTT.